This entry concerns a single TCR beta chain. Antigen: not known. A much more abundant neighbour one base away suggests this may be a read error. The data are from a study of tumor and adjacent non-tumor tissue in lung cancer. Study at large: On average, productive TCRbeta reads reached 4 million to 4.5 million per sample. Points from the study as a whole: In normal lung, the top 100 clones were significantly more dominant than in tumor.

Three rounds of nested PCR, following a modified ARM-PCR protocol, produced the TCRbeta library. TCRdb called the multiplex PCR reads again in MiXCR, with one record for every CDR3 protein. The sample lists about 80,000 distinct CDR3 sequences, nearly 70% occurring once. RNA was extracted from bulk tissue without any cell sorting. The germline V gene encodes CDR1 MDHEN and CDR2 SYDVKM. This CDR3 region has 15 residues. The material sequenced was lung tumor tissue. This receptor was taken from a woman aged 65 to 85 with non-small cell lung cancer. V is TRBV28 and J is TRBJ2-1; 13 bases map to TRBD2. In nucleotides, the CDR3 is TGTGCCAGCAGCGGGACTAGCGGGAACCACAATGAGCGGTTCTTC. Protein product: CASSGTSGNHNERFF. The whole variable domain, filled in from reference TRBV28 and TRBJ2-1, reads DVKVTQSSRYLVKRTGEKVFLECVQDMDHENMFWYRQDPGLGLRLIYFSYDVKMKEKGDIPEGYSVSREKKERFSLILESASTNQTSMYLCASSGTSGNHNERFFGPGTRLTVL.